What follows is one T cell receptor beta chain and its context. This CDR3 has 15 amino acids. Trimming left V 5 bases short and J 0 bases short, with 10 bases between. Germline CDR1 and CDR2: SGHVS and FQNEAQ. This sample is part of a study of blood T cell repertoires in COVID-19. Study information: The origin of the acute and convalescent COVID-19 samples was the United States, Italy and Spain. PBMCs, B-cell-depleted T cells, or T cells were the source of the cDNA or gDNA that made up the material.

Per the original methods: Nucleated cell number was recorded as an estimate derived from reference gene primer amplification. The assay was immunoSEQ multiplex PCR, and TCRdb's table has in-frame clones only and misses some. That table furnishes V, J and clone size, whereas the DNA furnished D and trimming. This repertoire shows a few hundred thousand clones, approximately 82% found once; its top ten account for approximately 3.8%. The rearrangement joins TRBV7-8 to TRBJ2-2; D call uncertain. This sequence originates from a woman of 80 years or more with acute or convalescent COVID-19. Source material: peripheral blood. The CDR3, as DNA: TGTGCCAGCAGCCAAGTCAGCGCGAACACCGGGGAGCTGTTTTTT. It specifies CASSQVSANTGELFF. Drawing the rest from reference TRBV7-8 and TRBJ2-2, the complete variable domain is GAGVSQSPRYKVAKRGQDVALRCDPISGHVSLFWYQQALGQGPEFLTYFQNEAQLDKSGLPSDRFFAERPEGSVSTLKIQRTQQEDSAVYLCASSQVSANTGELFFGEGSRLTVL.